The clone carrying this TCR beta chain turned up a few times. Treatment in this sample: over 15 received Ad26.COV2.S at low or high dose, single or two shots; about 5 received placebo; per-sample allocation not given. On day 63 after the first injection, vaccine and placebo recipients gave samples. Boston hosted the donor, who was an adult aged 18-55 years. The data derive from a study of Ad26.COV2.S vaccination and SARS-CoV-2 variants. The data were produced by immunoSEQ multiplex PCR, yet TCRdb's version contains in-frame clones alone and is incomplete. The table has around 400,000 clones, about 88% seen once. From germline, CDR1 is MNHNY and CDR2 SVGAGI (reference sequence). The CDR3 sequence is 12 residues long. V lost 6 bases and J lost 3, with 5 bases in between.

The chain links TRBV6-6 to TRBJ2-2; no firm D call. The clonotype was recovered from a person aged 18-60 years who received the Ad26.COV2.S COVID-19 vaccine or a placebo. The source was peripheral blood, collected in a trial of Ad26.COV2.S vaccine versus placebo. Here the CDR3 DNA reads TGTGCCAGCAGCCAAGACACCGGGGAGCTGTTTTTT. Translation: CASSQDTGELFF.